The rows below give T cell receptor beta chains drawn from one sample of a study of T cell responses to AZD1222 COVID-19 vaccine. The method was immunoSEQ multiplex PCR; TCRdb's version includes in-frame clones alone and lacks a portion of them. The data contain about 130,000 clones, around 90% of them singletons. The input for sequencing was peripheral blood, taken on day 0 of AZD1222 vaccination. These TCRs come from an adult in good health. The CDR3 runs from the conserved cysteine through the conserved F or W. D genes are given only for firm matches.

j_call v_call d_call cdr3_aa cdr3_nt
TRBJ1-2 TRBV5-1 - CASSSEANYGYTF TGCGCCAGCAGCTCGGAAGCTAACTATGGCTACACCTTC
TRBJ2-7 TRBV5-1 TRBD2 CASSLGGGSYEQYF TGCGCCAGCAGCTTGGGCGGGGGATCCTACGAGCAGTACTTC
TRBJ1-1 TRBV6-6 TRBD1 CASRAGTGAKGTEAFF TGTGCCAGCAGAGCCGGGACAGGGGCCAAGGGGACTGAAGCTTTCTTT
TRBJ2-2 TRBV5-4 TRBD2 CASSLGLAGGNTGELFF TGTGCCAGCAGCTTGGGACTAGCGGGGGGAAACACCGGGGAGCTGTTTTTT
TRBJ1-2 TRBV20-1 - CSASGGLYGYTF TGCAGTGCTAGTGGGGGGCTATATGGCTACACCTTC
TRBJ2-3 TRBV6-5 - CASSRLTGSTDTQYF TGTGCCAGCAGCCGACTGACAGGCAGCACAGATACGCAGTATTTT
TRBJ1-4 TRBV10-1 - CASSDRGKRTNEKLFF TGCGCCAGCAGTGACAGGGGTAAGAGGACTAATGAAAAACTGTTTTTT
TRBJ1-2 TRBV19 - CASLSTHGNLYGYTF TGTGCCAGTCTATCTACCCACGGGAACCTCTATGGCTACACCTTC
TRBJ1-4 TRBV12-3/TRBV12-4 - CASGWRVGEKLFF TGTGCCAGCGGGTGGAGGGTAGGTGAAAAACTGTTTTTT
TRBJ1-5 TRBV9 - CASSVQDSNQPQHF TGTGCCAGCAGCGTACAGGATAGCAATCAGCCCCAGCATTTT
TRBJ2-7 TRBV25-1 - CASNGASYEQYF TGTGCCAGCAACGGGGCTTCCTACGAGCAGTACTTC
TRBJ2-7 TRBV12-3/TRBV12-4 TRBD1 CASSRGSSYEQYF TGTGCCAGCAGCAGGGGGTCCTCCTACGAGCAGTACTTC
TRBJ1-3 TRBV30 TRBD1 CAWRSTGDSGNTIYF TGTGCCTGGAGGTCCACAGGGGACTCTGGAAACACCATATATTTT
TRBJ2-7 TRBV30 TRBD2 CAWSVQSGASYEQYF TGTGCCTGGAGTGTACAAAGCGGGGCCTCCTACGAGCAGTACTTC
TRBJ2-2 TRBV11-1 TRBD2 CASSLWRGGDTGELFF TGTGCCAGCAGCTTATGGCGGGGGGGCGACACCGGGGAGCTGTTTTTT
TRBJ1-3 TRBV27 - CASRSIGNTIYF TGTGCCAGCAGATCCATCGGAAACACCATATATTTT
TRBJ1-2 TRBV30 TRBD1 CAWSVPGTGSPPAF TGTGCCTGGAGTGTACCCGGGACAGGCTCCCCTCCTGCCTTC
TRBJ2-7 TRBV28 - CASSSPEPGGYEQYF TGTGCCAGCAGTTCCCCAGAGCCTGGGGGGTACGAGCAGTACTTC
TRBJ2-7 TRBV5-5 - CASSVTTGYYEQYF TGTGCCAGCAGCGTTACCACAGGTTACTACGAGCAGTACTTC